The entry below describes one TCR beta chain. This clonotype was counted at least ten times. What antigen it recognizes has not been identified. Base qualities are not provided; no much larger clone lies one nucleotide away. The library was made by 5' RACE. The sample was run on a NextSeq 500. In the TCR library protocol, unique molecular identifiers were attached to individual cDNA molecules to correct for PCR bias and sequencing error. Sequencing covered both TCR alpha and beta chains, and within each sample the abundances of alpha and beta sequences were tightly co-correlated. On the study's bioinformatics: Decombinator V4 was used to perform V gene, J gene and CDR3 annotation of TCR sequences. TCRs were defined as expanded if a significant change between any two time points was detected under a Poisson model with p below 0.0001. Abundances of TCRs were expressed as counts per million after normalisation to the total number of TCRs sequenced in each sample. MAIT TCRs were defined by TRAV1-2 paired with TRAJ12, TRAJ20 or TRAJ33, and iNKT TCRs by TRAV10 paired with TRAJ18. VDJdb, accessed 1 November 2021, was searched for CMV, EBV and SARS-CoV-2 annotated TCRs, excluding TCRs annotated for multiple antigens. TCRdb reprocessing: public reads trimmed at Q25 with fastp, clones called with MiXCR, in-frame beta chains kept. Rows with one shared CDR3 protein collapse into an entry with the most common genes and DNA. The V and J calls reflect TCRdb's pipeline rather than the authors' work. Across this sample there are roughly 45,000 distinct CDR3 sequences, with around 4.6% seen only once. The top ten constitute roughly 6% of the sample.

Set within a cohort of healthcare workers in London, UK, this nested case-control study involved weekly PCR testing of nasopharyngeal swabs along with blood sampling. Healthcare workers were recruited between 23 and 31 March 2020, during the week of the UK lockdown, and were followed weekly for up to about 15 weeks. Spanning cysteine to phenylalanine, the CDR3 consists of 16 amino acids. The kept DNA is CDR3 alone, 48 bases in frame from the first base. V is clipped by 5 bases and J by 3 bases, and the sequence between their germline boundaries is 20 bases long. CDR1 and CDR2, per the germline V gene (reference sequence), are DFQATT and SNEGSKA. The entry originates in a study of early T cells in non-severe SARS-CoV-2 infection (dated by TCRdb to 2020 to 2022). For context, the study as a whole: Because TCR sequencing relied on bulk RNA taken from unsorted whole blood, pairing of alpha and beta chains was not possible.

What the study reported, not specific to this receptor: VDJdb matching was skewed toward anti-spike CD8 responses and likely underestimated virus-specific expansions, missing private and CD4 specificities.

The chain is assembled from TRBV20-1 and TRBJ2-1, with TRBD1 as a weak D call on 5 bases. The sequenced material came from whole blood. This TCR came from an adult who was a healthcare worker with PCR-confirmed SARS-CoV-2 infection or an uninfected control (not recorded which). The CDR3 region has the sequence CSAPVSGSTIYNEQFF. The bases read TGCAGTGCTCCCGTCTCAGGGTCGACGATCTACAATGAGCAGTTCTTC.